The sequence of this T cell receptor beta chain was determined in a study of CD8+ T cells in alopecia areata. This CDR3 is 12 amino acids long. V shed 4 bases and J shed 4 bases, with 10 bases lying between them. Germline V gives CDR1 SQVTM, CDR2 ANQGSEA. Treatment defined: oral pan-JAK inhibitor, 5-10 mg twice daily. From alopecia areata patients, lesional scalp punch biopsies and peripheral blood were collected. From PBMCs, CD4+ and CD8+ T cells were sorted. Sequencing used cDNA as its template, made by extracting RNA and reverse transcribing it. Libraries were prepared by immunoSEQ multiplex PCR; TCRdb keeps only in-frame clonotypes and omits some of them. Among 85,000 to 110,000 clones, just over 85% were seen once, and the ten largest hold around 10%.

The chain has TRBV29-1 and TRBJ1-1; D is unclear. This TCR was recovered from a human donor with alopecia areata. Material: CD8+ T cells sorted from blood, obtained at roughly week 30, from a patient treated with tofacitinib. As DNA, the CDR3 is TGCAGCGTTGGGACTGAAGGCACTGAAGCTTTCTTT. Amino acids: CSVGTEGTEAFF.